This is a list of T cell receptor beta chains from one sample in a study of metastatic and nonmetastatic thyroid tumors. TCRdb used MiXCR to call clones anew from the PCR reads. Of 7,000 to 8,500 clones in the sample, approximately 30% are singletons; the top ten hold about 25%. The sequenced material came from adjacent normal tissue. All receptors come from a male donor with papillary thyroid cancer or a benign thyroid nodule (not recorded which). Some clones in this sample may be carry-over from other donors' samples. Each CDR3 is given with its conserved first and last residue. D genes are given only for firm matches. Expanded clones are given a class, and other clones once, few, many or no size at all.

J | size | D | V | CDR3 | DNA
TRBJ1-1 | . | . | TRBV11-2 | CASSSRGSGRHTEAFF | TGTGCCAGCAGTTCAAGGGGGTCGGGACGCCACACTGAAGCTTTCTTT
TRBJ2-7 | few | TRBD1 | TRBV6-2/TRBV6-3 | CAGSYSRSTPGTVASYEQYF | TGTGCCGGCAGTTACTCGCGGTCTACGCCTGGGACAGTCGCTTCCTACGAGCAATACTTC
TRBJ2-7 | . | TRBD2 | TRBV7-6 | CASSLSGGGLYEQYF | TGTGCCAGCAGCCTAAGCGGGGGGGGCCTCTACGAGCAGTACTTC
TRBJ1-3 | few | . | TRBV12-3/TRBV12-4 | CASSLRRAGGNTIYF | TGTGCCAGCAGTTTAAGGAGGGCCGGTGGAAACACCATATATTTT
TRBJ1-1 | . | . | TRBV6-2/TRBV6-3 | CASSYSVGSNTEAFF | TGTGCCAGCAGTTACTCGGTGGGGTCAAACACTGAAGCTTTCTTT
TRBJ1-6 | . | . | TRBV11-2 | CASSLYAGSSYNSPLHF | TGTGCCAGCAGCTTATATGCAGGGAGCTCCTATAATTCACCCCTCCACTTT
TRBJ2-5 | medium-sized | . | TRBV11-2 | CASSPPGQGVRRETQYF | TGTGCCAGCAGCCCACCCGGGCAGGGTGTGAGGCGAGAGACCCAGTACTTC
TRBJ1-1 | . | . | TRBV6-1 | CASRRALQDNTQAFF | TGTGCCAGCAGGCGAGCCCTACAAGATAACACTCAAGCTTTCTTT
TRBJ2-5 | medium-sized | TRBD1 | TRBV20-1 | CSASNRDRGTKTQYF | TGCAGTGCTAGTAACCGGGACAGGGGGACAAAGACCCAGTACTTC
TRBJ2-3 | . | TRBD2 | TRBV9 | CASSGEAGGPDTQYF | TGTGCCAGCAGCGGGGAGGCGGGGGGGCCAGATACGCAGTATTTT
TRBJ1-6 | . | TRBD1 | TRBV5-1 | CASRREDRHNSPLHF | TGCGCCAGCAGACGGGAGGACAGGCATAATTCACCCCTCCACTTT
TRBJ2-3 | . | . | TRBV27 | CASSLGGSPGDTQYF | TGTGCCAGCAGTCTAGGGGGTTCACCCGGAGATACGCAGTATTTT
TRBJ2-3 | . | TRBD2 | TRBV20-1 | CSAKAGVSTDTQYF | TGCAGTGCAAAAGCGGGGGTGAGCACAGATACGCAGTATTTT
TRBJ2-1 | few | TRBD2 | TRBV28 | CASSLAGSGRARYNEQFF | TGTGCCAGCAGTTTAGCGGGTAGCGGGAGGGCCAGGTACAATGAGCAGTTCTTC
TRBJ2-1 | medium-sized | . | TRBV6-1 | CASSRDDSSYNEQFF | TGTGCCAGCAGTCGGGACGATAGCTCCTACAATGAGCAGTTCTTC
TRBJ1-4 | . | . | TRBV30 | CAWSHNEKLFF | TGTGCCTGGAGCCACAATGAAAAACTGTTTTTT
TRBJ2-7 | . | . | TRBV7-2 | CASSLEQGRSYEQYF | TGTGCCAGCAGCTTAGAACAGGGAAGGTCCTACGAGCAGTACTTC
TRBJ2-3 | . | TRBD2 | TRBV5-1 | CASSRLTSASTDTQYF | TGCGCCAGCAGCCGCCTGACTAGCGCCAGCACAGATACGCAGTATTTT
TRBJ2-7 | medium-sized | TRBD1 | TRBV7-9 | CASSFRPGQAAYEQYF | TGTGCCAGCAGCTTCCGACCGGGACAGGCTGCCTACGAGCAGTACTTC
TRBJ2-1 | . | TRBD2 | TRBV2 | CASSEWGGLAGASYNEQFF | TGTGCCAGCAGTGAATGGGGGGGGCTAGCGGGGGCGTCGTACAATGAGCAGTTCTTC
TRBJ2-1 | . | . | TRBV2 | CASSGPGASNPNEQFF | TGTGCCAGCAGTGGACCAGGGGCCAGTAACCCAAATGAGCAGTTCTTC
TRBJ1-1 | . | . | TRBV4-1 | CASSQGLADLNTEAFF | TGCGCCAGCAGCCAAGGTCTGGCGGACCTGAACACTGAAGCTTTCTTT
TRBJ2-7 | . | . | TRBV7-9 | CASSPPGPIYEQYF | TGTGCCAGCAGCCCCCCGGGTCCTATCTACGAGCAGTACTTC
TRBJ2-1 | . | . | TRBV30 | CAWLWKVNEQFF | TGTGCCTGGCTCTGGAAAGTCAATGAGCAGTTCTTC
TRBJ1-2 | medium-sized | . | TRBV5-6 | CASSYGLGGADGYTF | TGTGCCAGCAGCTACGGATTAGGGGGGGCGGATGGCTACACCTTC
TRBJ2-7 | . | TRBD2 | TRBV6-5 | CASSYSIAGAYEQYF | TGTGCCAGCAGTTACTCGATAGCGGGGGCCTACGAGCAGTACTTC
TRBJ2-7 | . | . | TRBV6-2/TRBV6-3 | CDSSYSKAVSRDCEQYF | TGTGACAGCAGTTACTCGAAGGCTGTAAGCAGAGATTGCGAGCAGTACTTC
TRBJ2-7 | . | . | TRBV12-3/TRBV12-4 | CASSLGTDEQYF | TGTGCCAGCAGTTTAGGGACAGACGAGCAGTACTTC
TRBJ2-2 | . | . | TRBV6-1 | CASNNAGAVELFF | TGTGCCAGCAACAATGCAGGGGCCGTGGAGCTGTTTTTT
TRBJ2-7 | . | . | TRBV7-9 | CASSIGPGASYEQYF | TGTGCCAGCAGCATCGGTCCGGGAGCCTCCTACGAGCAGTACTTC
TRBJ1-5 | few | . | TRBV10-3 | CASDGDVGKPQHF | TGTGCCAGCGACGGTGATGTCGGCAAGCCCCAGCATTTT
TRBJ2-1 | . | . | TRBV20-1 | CSASEGGEGNEQFF | TGCAGTGCTAGTGAGGGGGGCGAGGGTAATGAGCAGTTCTTC
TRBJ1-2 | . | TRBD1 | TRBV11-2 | CASSLDQGVSYGYTF | TGTGCCAGCAGCTTAGACCAGGGGGTGTCGTATGGCTACACCTTC
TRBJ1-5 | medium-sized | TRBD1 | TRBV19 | CASSIDPHRTGGDNQPQHF | TGTGCCAGTAGTATAGACCCTCACCGGACAGGGGGTGACAATCAGCCCCAGCATTTT
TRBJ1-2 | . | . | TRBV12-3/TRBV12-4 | CAISLGPYGYTF | TGTGCCATCAGTTTGGGCCCGTATGGCTACACCTTC
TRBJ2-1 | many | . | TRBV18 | CASSPARGDYNEQFF | TGTGCCAGCTCACCGGCTAGGGGAGACTACAATGAGCAGTTCTTC
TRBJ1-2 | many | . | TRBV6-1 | CASSESNYGYTF | TGTGCCAGCAGTGAGAGTAACTATGGCTACACCTTC
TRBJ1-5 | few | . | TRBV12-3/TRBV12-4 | CASSLASGNNQPQHF | TGTGCCAGCAGTTTAGCATCAGGAAACAATCAGCCCCAGCATTTT
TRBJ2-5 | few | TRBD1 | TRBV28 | CASSLDRGRRETQYF | TGTGCCAGCAGTTTGGACAGGGGGCGAAGAGAGACCCAGTACTTC
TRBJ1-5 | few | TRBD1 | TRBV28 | CASSFLLGGGLFPPQHF | TGTGCCAGCAGTTTTCTCCTGGGAGGGGGCTTGTTTCCTCCCCAGCATTTT
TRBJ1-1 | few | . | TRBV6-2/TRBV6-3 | CASSYSSGYLDTEAFF | TGTGCCAGCAGTTACTCCTCGGGGTACTTAGACACTGAAGCTTTCTTT
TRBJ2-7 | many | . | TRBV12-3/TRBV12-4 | CASSFYLPSFSYEQYF | TGTGCCAGCAGTTTTTATCTCCCTAGCTTTTCCTACGAGCAGTACTTC
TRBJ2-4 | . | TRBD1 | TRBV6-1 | CASSRDRDGIQYF | TGTGCCAGCAGCAGGGACAGGGACGGCATTCAGTACTTC
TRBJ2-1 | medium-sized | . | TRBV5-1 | CASWRTPQESNEQFF | TGCGCCAGCTGGCGGACCCCTCAGGAGTCCAATGAGCAGTTCTTC
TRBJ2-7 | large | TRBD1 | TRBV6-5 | CASSYSAGGVYEQYF | TGTGCCAGCAGTTACTCGGCAGGGGGAGTCTACGAGCAGTACTTC
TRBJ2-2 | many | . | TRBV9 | CASSVGQVNTGELFF | TGTGCCAGCAGCGTAGGGCAGGTTAACACCGGGGAGCTGTTTTTT
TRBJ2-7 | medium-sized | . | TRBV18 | CASSPGDWKNYEQYF | TGTGCCAGCTCACCAGGGGACTGGAAAAACTACGAGCAGTACTTC
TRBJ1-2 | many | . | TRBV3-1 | CASRSDGYGYTF | TGTGCCAGCAGGTCGGACGGATATGGCTACACCTTC
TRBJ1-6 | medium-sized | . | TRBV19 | CASSISGISISYNSPLHF | TGTGCCAGTAGTATCTCCGGCATCTCTATCTCCTATAATTCACCCCTCCACTTT
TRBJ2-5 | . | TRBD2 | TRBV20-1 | CRGLVQETKYF | TGCAGAGGACTAGTTCAAGAGACCAAGTACTTC